A selection of T cell receptor beta chains follows, all from one sample in a study of blood T cell repertoires in COVID-19. Sequenced by immunoSEQ multiplex PCR; TCRdb stores in-frame clones only, minus some. The sample shows approximately 310,000 clones, roughly 88% of them seen only once. Source material: PBMCs or T cells enriched from blood (not recorded which). These receptors were taken from a man under 40 who had recovered from COVID-19. The CDR3 runs from the conserved cysteine through the conserved F or W. A D gene is named only where the DNA matches it firmly. Size tells how often a clone was seen (once, few, many) or the class of an expanded clone, and some rows leave it out.

few	TRBJ1-2	TRBV5-6	.	CASSPVRGSYGYTF	TGTGCCAGCAGCCCGGTACGGGGATCCTATGGCTACACCTTC
.	TRBJ1-4	TRBV6-2/TRBV6-3	.	CASSLARWEKLFF	TGTGCCAGCAGTTTAGCGCGATGGGAAAAACTGTTTTTT
.	TRBJ1-5	TRBV5-1	TRBD1	CASSSGTGSNQPQHF	TGCGCCAGCAGCTCGGGGACAGGAAGCAATCAGCCCCAGCATTTT
.	TRBJ2-5	TRBV2	TRBD2	CASRKVTSGQETQYF	TGTGCCAGCAGGAAGGTGACTAGCGGGCAAGAGACCCAGTACTTC
.	TRBJ1-1	TRBV7-9	.	CASSSPQTGDTEAFF	TGTGCCAGCAGCTCCCCCCAGACAGGCGACACTGAAGCTTTCTTT
.	TRBJ1-1	TRBV5-1	TRBD1	CASSWDRGTTEAFF	TGCGCCAGCAGCTGGGACAGGGGGACCACTGAAGCTTTCTTT
many	TRBJ2-1	TRBV4-2	TRBD2	CASSQVAGGPDEQFF	TGTGCCAGCAGCCAAGTTGCGGGGGGGCCCGATGAGCAGTTCTTC
.	TRBJ1-2	TRBV7-9	.	CASSLEYQYRSYGYTF	TGTGCCAGCAGCTTAGAATATCAGTACAGGAGCTATGGCTACACCTTC
.	TRBJ2-1	TRBV18	.	CASSSGMGVINEQFF	TGTGCCAGCTCCTCCGGGATGGGTGTGATCAACGAGCAGTTCTTC
.	TRBJ2-1	TRBV7-2	.	CASSLVAYNEQFF	TGTGCCAGCAGCTTGGTAGCCTACAATGAGCAGTTCTTC
few	TRBJ1-5	TRBV10-3	.	CAIQGYSNQPQHF	TGTGCCATACAGGGATATAGCAATCAGCCCCAGCATTTT
.	TRBJ1-4	TRBV4-3	TRBD1	CASSAGTGPVEREKLFF	TGCGCCAGCAGCGCCGGGACAGGGCCTGTCGAAAGGGAAAAACTGTTTTTT
.	TRBJ2-7	TRBV7-2	TRBD2	CASSATSGVYEQYF	TGTGCCAGCAGCGCGACTAGCGGGGTCTACGAGCAGTACTTC
.	TRBJ1-3	TRBV7-2	TRBD1	CASSLDRGRGLLGNTIYF	TGTGCCAGCAGCTTAGATAGAGGCAGGGGGCTATTAGGAAACACCATATATTTT
.	TRBJ2-7	TRBV5-1	TRBD1	CASSLAGGIDEQYF	TGCGCCAGCAGCTTGGCAGGGGGAATCGACGAGCAGTACTTC
.	TRBJ1-6	TRBV5-6	.	CASSIISRLNSPLHF	TGTGCCAGCAGCATCATCAGTCGCCTCAATTCACCCCTCCACTTT
once	TRBJ2-3	TRBV4-3	TRBD1	CASSQEFGGQGADTQYF	TGCGCCAGCAGCCAAGAGTTCGGGGGACAGGGGGCAGATACGCAGTATTTT